This T cell receptor (beta chain) was sequenced in a study of blood T cell repertoires in COVID-19 (dated by TCRdb to the early 2020s). Concerning the study at large: Collaborator samples came from the United States, Italy and Spain and covered acute and convalescent phases of COVID-19. Subjects who had been exposed to COVID-19, were actively infected with it, or had recovered from it provided the deeply sampled blood TCRbeta repertoires that made up the dataset. The prospective study material was composed of cDNA or gDNA derived from T cells, B-cell-depleted T cells, or PBMCs. Samples came from the ongoing ImmuneRACE study (first 160 participants) plus 1,254 subjects from 6 global collaborators. The sample metadata nearly always contained a de-identified subject ID, COVID-19 status, age in years and sex. The repertoires were released in a freely available public database meant as a resource for research on the immune response to SARS-CoV-2. Where HLA class I and class II types were available, the types were taken from metadata supplied by the sample provider, not from assay-based typing.

As for this clone: Its antigen is not yet known. Per-nucleotide qualities are absent, and no much larger clonotype sits a single base away.

The immunoSEQ Assay, a bias-controlled multiplex PCR, was used to amplify TCRbeta CDR3 regions from genomic DNA. The paper's data handling went like this. The number of nucleated cells in each sample was estimated by amplification of reference gene primers within the assay. To quantify the absolute abundance of each unique TCRbeta CDR3 rearrangement, sequence reads were collapsed and filtered. Productive Simpson clonality was computed per sample as the square root of Simpson's diversity index over productive rearrangements. Not all clones reach the TCRdb copy of this immuneACCESS table, which keeps in-frame sequences only. Checked studies attribute under half of the gap to unresolved V genes and leave the rest unexplained. The DNA gave D and trimming, while V, J and clone size come from that table. Within this sample are a few hundred thousand clones, with around nine tenths of them counted one time only. Approximately 5.7% of the sample rests with the top ten.

Overall study outcomes, separate from this receptor: The quantity of clinical and demographic metadata differed by source and by participant and was supplied without curation.

In the prospective study, participants were about 18 to 95 years old, resided in fewer than 25 geographic areas of the United States, and were enrolled through a virtual design. Cohort assignment in the prospective study relied on participant-reported clinical history from a screening survey and a study questionnaire. Recovered participants in ImmuneRACE Cohort 3 were defined by two consecutive negative NP/OP PCR tests, clearance by a healthcare professional, or resolution of symptoms. Each participant in the prospective study had whole blood, serum and a nasopharyngeal or oropharyngeal swab collected by mobile phlebotomists. Additional blood draws and questionnaires over a 2-month period could optionally be provided by prospective study participants. Before DNA extraction, prospective study blood samples were shipped either frozen or at room temperature. Reading the germline V gene gives CDR1 LGHNA and CDR2 YNFKEQ. The CDR3 contains 14 residues, cysteine and phenylalanine counted. Only CDR3 DNA remains: 42 bases, in frame from the first base. V is trimmed back by 4 bases and J by 8 bases, and the junction contains 6 bases that no gene match accounts for.

The source of this sequence is a woman in her forties who had recovered from COVID-19. The specimen was PBMCs or T cells enriched from blood (not recorded which). The chain couples TRBV4-2 to TRBJ1-4; 8 bases in between match TRBD1. The nucleotide sequence reads as follows: TGTGCCAGCAGCCCAACGGACAGGGAAGAAAAACTGTTTTTT. Its translation reads: CASSPTDREEKLFF.